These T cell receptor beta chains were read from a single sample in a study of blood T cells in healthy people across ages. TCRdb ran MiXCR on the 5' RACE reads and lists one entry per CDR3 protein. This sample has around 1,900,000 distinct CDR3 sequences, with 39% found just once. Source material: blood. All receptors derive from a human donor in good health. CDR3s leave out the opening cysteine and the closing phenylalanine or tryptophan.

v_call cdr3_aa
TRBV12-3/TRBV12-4 ASSYRDRVPEAF
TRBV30 VWSRDSGYEQY
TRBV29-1 SVSMSTDTQY
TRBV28 ASSLAWRRTGYSDTQY
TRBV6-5 ASLSRQGLSTDTQY
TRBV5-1 ASSLDVGNNSPLH
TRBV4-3 ASSLDSSGGPFPIPQY
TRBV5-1 ASSLTGRGDEQY
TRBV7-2 VSSIQTGITKNIQY
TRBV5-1 ASSSRGLAGPYPSTDTQY
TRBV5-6 ASSLGLVGRPGNEQF
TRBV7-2 ASSVRVDGSYT
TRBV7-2 ASSPEWASEQY
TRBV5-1 ASTAGVSGTEAF
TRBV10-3 AISEIGGTAYGYT
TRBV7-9 ASSGITASGYNYGYT
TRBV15 ATSRGQGLNQPQH
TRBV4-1 ASSQGSGGDSPLH
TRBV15 ATSRGNSNYGYT
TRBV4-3 ASSQEGDCYRGSYGYT
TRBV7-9 ASSFSTGSFSEQF
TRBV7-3 ASSDDRGYTDTQY
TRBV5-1 ASLRDDPSTGNQPQH
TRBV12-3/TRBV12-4 ASRPGQGVGSYNEQF
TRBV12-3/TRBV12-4 ASSLALLAAGTRYGNEQF
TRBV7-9 ASSLDRQPNEKLF
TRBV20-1 SASLPGGNEQY
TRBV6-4 ASSAIAGSEETQY
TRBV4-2 ASSQDGDGEPYGYT
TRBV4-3 ASSLYLIGTDNTEAF
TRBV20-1 SASGLREVSGELF
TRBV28 ASRSGEQY
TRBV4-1 TSSYKGQGMNTEAF
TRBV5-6 ASSSVAGEQF
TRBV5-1 ASRWGSGDSSYEQY
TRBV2 ASSDPGRRHEQY
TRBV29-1 SVDEDYQSNQPQH
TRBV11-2 ASSSIRGPDTQY
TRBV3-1 ASSQDFGWAGYT
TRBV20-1 SARSPVSYNEQF
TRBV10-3 AIEDGDNEQF
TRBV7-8 ASSYLGAQY